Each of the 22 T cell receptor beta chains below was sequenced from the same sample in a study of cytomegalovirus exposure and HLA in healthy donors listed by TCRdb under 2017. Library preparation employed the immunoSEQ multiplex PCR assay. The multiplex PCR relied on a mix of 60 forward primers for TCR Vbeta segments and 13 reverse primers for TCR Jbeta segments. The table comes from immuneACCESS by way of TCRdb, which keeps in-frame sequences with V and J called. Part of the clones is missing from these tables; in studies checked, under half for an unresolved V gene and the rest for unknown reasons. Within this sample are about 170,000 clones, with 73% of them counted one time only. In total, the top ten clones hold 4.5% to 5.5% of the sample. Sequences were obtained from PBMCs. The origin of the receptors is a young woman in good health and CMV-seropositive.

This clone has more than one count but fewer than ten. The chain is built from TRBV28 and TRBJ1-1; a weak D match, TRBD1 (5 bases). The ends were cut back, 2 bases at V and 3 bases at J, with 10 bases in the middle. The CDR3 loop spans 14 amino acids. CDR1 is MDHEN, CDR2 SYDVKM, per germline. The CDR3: CASSLRGMDTEAFF. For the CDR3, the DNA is TGTGCCAGCAGTTTACGGGGGATGGACACTGAAGCTTTCTTT.

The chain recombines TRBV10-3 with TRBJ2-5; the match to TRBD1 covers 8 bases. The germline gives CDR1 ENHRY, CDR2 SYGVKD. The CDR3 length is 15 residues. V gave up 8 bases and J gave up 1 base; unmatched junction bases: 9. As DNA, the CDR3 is TGTGCCATCGGCGTTGCAGGGGGCTTCCAAGAGACCCAGTACTTC. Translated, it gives CAIGVAGGFQETQYF.

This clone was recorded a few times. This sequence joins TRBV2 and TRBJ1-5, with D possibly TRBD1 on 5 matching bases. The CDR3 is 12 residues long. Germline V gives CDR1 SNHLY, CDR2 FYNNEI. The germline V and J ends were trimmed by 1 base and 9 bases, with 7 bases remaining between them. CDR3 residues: CASSEGGGPQHF. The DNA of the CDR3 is TGTGCCAGCAGTGAAGGGGGGGGGCCCCAGCATTTT.

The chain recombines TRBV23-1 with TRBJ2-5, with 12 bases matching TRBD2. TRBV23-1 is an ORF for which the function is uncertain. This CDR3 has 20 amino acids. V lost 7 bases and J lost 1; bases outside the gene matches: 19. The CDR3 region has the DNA TGCGCCAGCATAGCGCGTTATCTAGGACTAGCGGGGAATATCCAAGAGACCCAGTACTTC. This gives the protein CASIARYLGLAGNIQETQYF.

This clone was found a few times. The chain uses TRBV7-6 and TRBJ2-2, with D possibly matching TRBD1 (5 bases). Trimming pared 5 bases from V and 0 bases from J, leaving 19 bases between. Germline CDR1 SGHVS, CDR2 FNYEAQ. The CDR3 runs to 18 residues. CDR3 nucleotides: TGTGCCAGCAGCGTCATCATGGCTGGCAGGGCGAACACCGGGGAGCTGTTTTTT. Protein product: CASSVIMAGRANTGELFF. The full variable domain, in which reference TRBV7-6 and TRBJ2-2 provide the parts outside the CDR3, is GAGVSQSPRYKVTKRGQDVALRCDPISGHVSLYWYRQALGQGPEFLTYFNYEAQQDKSGLPNDRFSAERPEGSISTLTIQRTEQRDSAMYRCASSVIMAGRANTGELFFGEGSRLTVL.

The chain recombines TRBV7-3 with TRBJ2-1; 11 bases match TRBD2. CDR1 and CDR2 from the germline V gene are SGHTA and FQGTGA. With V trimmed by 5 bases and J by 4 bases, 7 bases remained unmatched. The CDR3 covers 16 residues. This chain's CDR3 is CASSNSGTSGYNEQFF. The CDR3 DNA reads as TGTGCCAGCAGCAACTCCGGGACTAGCGGATACAATGAGCAGTTCTTC.

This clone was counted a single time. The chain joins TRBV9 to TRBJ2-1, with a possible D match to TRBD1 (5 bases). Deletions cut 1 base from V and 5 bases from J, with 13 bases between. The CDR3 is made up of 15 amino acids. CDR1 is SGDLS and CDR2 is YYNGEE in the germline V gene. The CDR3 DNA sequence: TGTGCCAGCAGCGTAAGGGGAACTACGAACAATGAGCAGTTCTTC. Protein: CASSVRGTTNNEQFF.

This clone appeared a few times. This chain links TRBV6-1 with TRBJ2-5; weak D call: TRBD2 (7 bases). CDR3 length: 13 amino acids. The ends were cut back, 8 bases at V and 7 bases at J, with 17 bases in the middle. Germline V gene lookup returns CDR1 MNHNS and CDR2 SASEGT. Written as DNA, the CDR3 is TGTGCCAGCGGGGGGGCGCTAAAAGGGACCCAGTACTTC. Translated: CASGGALKGTQYF.

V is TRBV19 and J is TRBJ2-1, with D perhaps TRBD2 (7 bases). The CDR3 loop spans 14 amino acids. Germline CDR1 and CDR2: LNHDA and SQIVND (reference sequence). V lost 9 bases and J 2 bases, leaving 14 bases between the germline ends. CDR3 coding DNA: TGTGCCAGCCGCCTAGGGGGGGCCTACAATGAGCAGTTCTTC. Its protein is CASRLGGAYNEQFF. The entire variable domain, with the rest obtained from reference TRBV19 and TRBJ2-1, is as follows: DGGITQSPKYLFRKEGQNVTLSCEQNLNHDAMYWYRQDPGQGLRLIYYSQIVNDFQKGDIAEGYSVSREKKESFPLTVTSAQKNPTAFYLCASRLGGAYNEQFFGPGTRLTVL.

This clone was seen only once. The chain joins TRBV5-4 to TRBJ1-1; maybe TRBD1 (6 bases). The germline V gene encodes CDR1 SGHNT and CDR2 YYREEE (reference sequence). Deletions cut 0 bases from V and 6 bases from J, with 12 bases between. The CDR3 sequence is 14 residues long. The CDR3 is CASSLDRVSSEAFF. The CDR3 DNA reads TGTGCCAGCAGCTTGGACAGGGTATCGTCTGAAGCTTTCTTT.

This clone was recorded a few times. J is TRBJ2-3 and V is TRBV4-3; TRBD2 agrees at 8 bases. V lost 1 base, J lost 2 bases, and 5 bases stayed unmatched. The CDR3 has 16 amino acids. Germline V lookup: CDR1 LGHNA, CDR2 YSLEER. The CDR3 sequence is CASSQGAGGHTDTQYF. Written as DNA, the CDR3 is TGCGCCAGCAGCCAAGGTGCGGGGGGCCACACAGATACGCAGTATTTT.

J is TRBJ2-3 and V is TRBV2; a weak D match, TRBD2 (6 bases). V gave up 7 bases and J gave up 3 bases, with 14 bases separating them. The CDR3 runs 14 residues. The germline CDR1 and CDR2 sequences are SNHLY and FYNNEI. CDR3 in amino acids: CASTWDLRTDTQYF. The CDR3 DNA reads TGTGCCAGCACCTGGGACTTACGGACAGATACGCAGTATTTT.

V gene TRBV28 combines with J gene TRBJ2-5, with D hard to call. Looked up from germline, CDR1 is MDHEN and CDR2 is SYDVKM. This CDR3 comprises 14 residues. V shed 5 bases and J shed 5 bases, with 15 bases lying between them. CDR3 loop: CASSLVTPDETQYF. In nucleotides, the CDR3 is TGTGCCAGCAGTCTCGTCACTCCCGATGAGACCCAGTACTTC.

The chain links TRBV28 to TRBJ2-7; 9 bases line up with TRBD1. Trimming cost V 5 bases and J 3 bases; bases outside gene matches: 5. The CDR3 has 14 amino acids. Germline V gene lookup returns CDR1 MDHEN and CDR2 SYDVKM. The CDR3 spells CASSTDRGHYEQYF. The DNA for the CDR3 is TGTGCCAGCAGTACGGACAGGGGACACTACGAGCAGTACTTC.

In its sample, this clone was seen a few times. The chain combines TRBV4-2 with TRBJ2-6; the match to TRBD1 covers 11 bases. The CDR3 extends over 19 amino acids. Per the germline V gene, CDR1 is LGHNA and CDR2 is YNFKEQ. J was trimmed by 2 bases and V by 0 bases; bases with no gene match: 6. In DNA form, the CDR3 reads TGTGCCAGCAGCCAAGATCAAGGGACAGGGGGACCTGGGGCCAACGTCCTGACTTTC. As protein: CASSQDQGTGGPGANVLTF.

The CDR3 coding sequence is TGTGCCAGCAGCCAGGGGACTAGCGGGGGGCCTCTTGGTAATGAGCAGTTCTTC. It is translated as CASSQGTSGGPLGNEQFF. This chain uses TRBV7-9 with TRBJ2-1, with TRBD2 matching 15 bases. V lost 5 bases to trimming and J lost 7 bases; unmatched junction nucleotides: 12. Germline assignment: CDR1 SEHNR and CDR2 FQNEAQ (reference sequence). CDR3 length: 18 amino acids.

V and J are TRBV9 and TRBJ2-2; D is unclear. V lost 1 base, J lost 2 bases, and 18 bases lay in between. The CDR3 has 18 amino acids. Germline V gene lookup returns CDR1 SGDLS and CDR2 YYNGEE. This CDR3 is CASSVNPFKQNNTGELFF. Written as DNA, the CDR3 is TGTGCCAGCAGCGTAAACCCCTTTAAACAGAATAACACCGGGGAGCTGTTTTTT.

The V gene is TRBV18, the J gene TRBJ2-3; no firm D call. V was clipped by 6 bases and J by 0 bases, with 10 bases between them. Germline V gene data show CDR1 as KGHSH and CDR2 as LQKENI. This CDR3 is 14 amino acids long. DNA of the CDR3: TGTGCCAGCTCCCTGACTGTCAGCACAGATACGCAGTATTTT. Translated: CASSLTVSTDTQYF.

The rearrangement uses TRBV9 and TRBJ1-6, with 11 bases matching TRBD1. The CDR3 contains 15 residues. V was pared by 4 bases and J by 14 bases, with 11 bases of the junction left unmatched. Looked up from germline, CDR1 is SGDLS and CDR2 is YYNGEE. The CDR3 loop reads CASSPTGTGGEALHF. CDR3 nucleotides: TGTGCCAGCAGCCCTACCGGGACAGGGGGAGAGGCCCTCCACTTT.

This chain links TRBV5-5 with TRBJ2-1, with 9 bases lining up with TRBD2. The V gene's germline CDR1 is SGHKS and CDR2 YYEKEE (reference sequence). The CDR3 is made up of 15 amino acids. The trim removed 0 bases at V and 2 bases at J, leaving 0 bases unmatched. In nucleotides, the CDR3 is TGTGCCAGCAGCTTGGGACTAGCGGCCTACAATGAGCAGTTCTTC. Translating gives CASSLGLAAYNEQFF.

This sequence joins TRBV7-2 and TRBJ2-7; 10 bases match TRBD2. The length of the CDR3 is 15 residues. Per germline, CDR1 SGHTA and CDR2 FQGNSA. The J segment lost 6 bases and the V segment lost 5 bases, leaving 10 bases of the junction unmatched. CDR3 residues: CASSVRTSGPFEQYF. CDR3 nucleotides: TGTGCCAGCAGCGTTCGGACTAGCGGTCCCTTCGAGCAGTACTTC.

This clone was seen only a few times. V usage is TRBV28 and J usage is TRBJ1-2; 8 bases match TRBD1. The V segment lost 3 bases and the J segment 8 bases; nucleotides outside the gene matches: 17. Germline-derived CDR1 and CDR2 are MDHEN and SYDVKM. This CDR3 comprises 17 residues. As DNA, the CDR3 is TGTGCCAGCAGTTTGTATTCGGGACAGGCCCTCACCGGGGGCTACACCTTC. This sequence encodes CASSLYSGQALTGGYTF.